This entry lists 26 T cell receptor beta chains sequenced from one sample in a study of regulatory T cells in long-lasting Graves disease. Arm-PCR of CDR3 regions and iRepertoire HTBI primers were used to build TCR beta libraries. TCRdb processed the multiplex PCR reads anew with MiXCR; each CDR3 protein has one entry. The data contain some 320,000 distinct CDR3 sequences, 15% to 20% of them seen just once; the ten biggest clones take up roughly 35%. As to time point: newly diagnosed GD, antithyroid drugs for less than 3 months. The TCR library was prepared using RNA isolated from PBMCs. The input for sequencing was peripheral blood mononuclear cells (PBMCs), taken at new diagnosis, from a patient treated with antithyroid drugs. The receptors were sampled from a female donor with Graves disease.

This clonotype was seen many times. CDR3 coding DNA: TGTGCCATCAGTGGGATAAACAGGGACACTGAAGCTTTCTTT. This encodes CAISGINRDTEAFF. The J gene is TRBJ1-1, the V gene TRBV10-3, with D perhaps TRBD1 (6 bases). Germline-derived CDR1 and CDR2 are ENHRY and SYGVKD. This CDR3 is 14 amino acids long. Trimming pared 4 bases from V and 3 bases from J, leaving 12 bases between.

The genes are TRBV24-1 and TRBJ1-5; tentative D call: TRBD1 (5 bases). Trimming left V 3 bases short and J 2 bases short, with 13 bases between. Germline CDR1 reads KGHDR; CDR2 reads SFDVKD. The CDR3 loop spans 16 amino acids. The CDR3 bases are TGTGCCACCAGTGATGGCGGGGGTCGGCGCAATCAGCCCCAGCATTTT. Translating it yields CATSDGGGRRNQPQHF.

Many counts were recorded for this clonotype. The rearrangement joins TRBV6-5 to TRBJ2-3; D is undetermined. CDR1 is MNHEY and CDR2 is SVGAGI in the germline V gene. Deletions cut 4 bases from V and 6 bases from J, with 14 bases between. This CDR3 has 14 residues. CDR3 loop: CASSSTDPRDTQYF. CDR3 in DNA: TGTGCCAGCAGTTCTACCGATCCCAGGGATACGCAGTATTTT.

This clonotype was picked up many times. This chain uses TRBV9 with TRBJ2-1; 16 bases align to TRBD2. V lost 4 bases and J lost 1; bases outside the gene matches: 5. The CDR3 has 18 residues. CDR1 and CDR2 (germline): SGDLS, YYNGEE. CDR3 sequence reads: CASSRGLAGGPSYNEQFF. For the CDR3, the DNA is TGTGCCAGCAGCCGGGGACTAGCGGGAGGGCCTTCCTACAATGAGCAGTTCTTC.

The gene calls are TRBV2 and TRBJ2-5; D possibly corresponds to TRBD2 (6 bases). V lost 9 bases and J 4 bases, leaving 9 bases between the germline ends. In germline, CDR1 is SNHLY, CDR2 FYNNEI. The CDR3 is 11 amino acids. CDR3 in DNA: TGTGCCAGATACGGGGGAGAGACCCAGTACTTC. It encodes CARYGGETQYF.

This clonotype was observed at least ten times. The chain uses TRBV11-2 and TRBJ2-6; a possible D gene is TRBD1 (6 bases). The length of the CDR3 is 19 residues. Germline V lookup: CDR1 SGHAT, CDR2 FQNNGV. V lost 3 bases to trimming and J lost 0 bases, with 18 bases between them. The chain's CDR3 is CASSLVGAGATSGANVLTF. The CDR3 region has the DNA TGTGCCAGCAGCTTGGTGGGGGCCGGGGCAACCTCTGGGGCCAACGTCCTGACTTTC. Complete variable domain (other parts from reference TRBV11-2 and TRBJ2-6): EAGVAQSPRYKIIEKRQSVAFWCNPISGHATLYWYQQILGQGPKLLIQFQNNGVVDDSQLPKDRFSAERLKGVDSTLKIQPAKLEDSAVYLCASSLVGAGATSGANVLTFGAGSRLTVL.

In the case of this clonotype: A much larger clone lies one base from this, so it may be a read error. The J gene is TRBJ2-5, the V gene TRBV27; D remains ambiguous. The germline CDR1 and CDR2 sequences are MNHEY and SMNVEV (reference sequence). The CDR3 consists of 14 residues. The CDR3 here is CAGSLLPGLGTQYF. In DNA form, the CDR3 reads TGTGCCGGCAGTTTATTACCCGGATTGGGGACCCAGTACTTC.

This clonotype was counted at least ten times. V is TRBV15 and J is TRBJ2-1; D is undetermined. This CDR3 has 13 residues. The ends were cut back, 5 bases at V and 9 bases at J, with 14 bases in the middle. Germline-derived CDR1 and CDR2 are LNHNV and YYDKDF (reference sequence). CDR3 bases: TGTGCCACCAGCTTAGGCGGAGCCGGTGAGCAGTTCTTC. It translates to CATSLGGAGEQFF.

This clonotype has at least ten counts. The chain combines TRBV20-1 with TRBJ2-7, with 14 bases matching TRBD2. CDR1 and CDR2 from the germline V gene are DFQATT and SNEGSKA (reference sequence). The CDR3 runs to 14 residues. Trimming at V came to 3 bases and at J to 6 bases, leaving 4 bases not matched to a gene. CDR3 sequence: CSARSGTSGSEQYF. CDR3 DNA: TGCAGTGCTAGGTCTGGGACTAGCGGGAGCGAGCAGTACTTC.

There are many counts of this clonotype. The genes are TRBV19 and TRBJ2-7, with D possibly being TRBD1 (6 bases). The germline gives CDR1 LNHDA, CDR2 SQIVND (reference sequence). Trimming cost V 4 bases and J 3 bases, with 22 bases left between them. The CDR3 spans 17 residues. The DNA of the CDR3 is TGTGCCAGTAGTAACGGGCAGGGGCCTTGGGACCTCTACGAGCAGTACTTC. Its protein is CASSNGQGPWDLYEQYF.

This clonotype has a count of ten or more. CDR3 nucleotides: TGTGCCAGCAGCCCTGGACTAGCGGCGCTATACAATGAGCAGTTCTTC. Its translation is CASSPGLAALYNEQFF. This sequence joins TRBV12-3 or TRBV12-4 and TRBJ2-1; 10 positions agree with TRBD2. The CDR3 has 16 residues. After removal of 6 bases from V and 4 bases from J, the junction contained 9 bases not matched to a gene.

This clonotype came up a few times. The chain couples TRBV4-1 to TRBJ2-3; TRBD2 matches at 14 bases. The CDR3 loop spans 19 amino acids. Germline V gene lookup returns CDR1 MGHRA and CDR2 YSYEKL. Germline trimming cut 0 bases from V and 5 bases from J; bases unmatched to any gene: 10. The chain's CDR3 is CASSQDFTGTSGSVDTQYF. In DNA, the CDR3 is TGCGCCAGCAGCCAAGACTTTACCGGGACTAGCGGGAGTGTAGATACGCAGTATTTT.

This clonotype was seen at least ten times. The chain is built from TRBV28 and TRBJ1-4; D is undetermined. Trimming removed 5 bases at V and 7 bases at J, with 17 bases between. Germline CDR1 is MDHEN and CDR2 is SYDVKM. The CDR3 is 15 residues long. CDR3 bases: TGTGCCAGCAGTCCCTGGGGAGCCCGGGGTGAAAAACTGTTTTTT. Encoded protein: CASSPWGARGEKLFF.

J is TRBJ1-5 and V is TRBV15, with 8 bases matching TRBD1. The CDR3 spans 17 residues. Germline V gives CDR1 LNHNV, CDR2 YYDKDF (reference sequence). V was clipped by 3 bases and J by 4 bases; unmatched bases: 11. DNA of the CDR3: TGTGCCACCAGCAGCCTGACAGGGGACTTGTGGAATCAGCCCCAGCATTTT. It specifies CATSSLTGDLWNQPQHF.

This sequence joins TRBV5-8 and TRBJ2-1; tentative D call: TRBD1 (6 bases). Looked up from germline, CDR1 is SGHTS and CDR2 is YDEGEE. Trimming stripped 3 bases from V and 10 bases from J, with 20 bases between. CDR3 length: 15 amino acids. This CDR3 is CASSSRQGPLREQFF. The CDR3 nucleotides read TGTGCCAGCAGCTCGCGGCAGGGGCCCTTAAGGGAGCAGTTCTTC.

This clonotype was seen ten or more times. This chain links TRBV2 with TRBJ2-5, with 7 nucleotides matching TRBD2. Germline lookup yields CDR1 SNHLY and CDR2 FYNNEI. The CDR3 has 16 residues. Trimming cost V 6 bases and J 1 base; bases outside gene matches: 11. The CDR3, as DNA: TGTGCCAGCAGGAAACAACCGGGACTACTCCAAGAGACCCAGTACTTC. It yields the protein CASRKQPGLLQETQYF.

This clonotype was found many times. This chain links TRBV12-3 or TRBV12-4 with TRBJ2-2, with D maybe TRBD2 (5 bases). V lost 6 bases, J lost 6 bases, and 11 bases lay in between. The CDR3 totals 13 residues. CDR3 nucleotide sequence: TGTGCCAGCAGCCTTAGGGAGCCCGGGGAGCTGTTTTTT. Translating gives CASSLREPGELFF.

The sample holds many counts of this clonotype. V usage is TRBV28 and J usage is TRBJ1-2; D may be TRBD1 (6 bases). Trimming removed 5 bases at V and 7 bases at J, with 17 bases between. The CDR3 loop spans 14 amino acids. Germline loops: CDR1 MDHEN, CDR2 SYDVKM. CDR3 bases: TGTGCCAGCAGTAGCACTGATTACAGGGCTGGCTACACCTTC. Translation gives CASSSTDYRAGYTF.

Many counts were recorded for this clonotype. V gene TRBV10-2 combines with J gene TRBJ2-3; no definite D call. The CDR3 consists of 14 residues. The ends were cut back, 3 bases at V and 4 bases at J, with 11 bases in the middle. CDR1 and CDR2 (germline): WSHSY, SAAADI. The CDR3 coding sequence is TGCGCCAGCAGTGACGCTGGGTTCCCAGATACGCAGTATTTT. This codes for CASSDAGFPDTQYF.

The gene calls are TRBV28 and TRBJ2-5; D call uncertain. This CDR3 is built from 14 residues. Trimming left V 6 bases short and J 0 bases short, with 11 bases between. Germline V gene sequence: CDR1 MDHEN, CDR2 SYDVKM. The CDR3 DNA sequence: TGTGCCAGCAGCACCACAGTAAACCAAGAGACCCAGTACTTC. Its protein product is CASSTTVNQETQYF.

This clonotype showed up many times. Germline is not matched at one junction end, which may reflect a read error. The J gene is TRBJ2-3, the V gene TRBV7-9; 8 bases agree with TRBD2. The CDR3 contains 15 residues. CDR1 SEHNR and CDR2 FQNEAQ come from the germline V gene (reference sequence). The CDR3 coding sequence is TGCGCCAGCAGCTTGGTACTAGCGGGCACAGATACGCAGTATTTT. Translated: CASSLVLAGTDTQYF. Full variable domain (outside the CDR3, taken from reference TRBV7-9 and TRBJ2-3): DTGVSQNPRHKITKRGQNVTFRCDPISEHNRLYWYRQTLGQGPEFLTYFQNEAQLEKSRLLSDRFSAERPKGSFSTLEIQRTEQGDSAMYLCASSLVLAGTDTQYFGPGTRLTVL.

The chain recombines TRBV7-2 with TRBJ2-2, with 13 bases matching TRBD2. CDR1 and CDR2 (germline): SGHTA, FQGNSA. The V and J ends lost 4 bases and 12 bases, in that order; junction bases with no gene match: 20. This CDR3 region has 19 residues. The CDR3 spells CASSSRLAGGLADIWKLFF. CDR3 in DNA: TGTGCCAGCAGCTCCAGACTAGCGGGAGGTCTCGCGGACATCTGGAAGCTGTTTTTT.

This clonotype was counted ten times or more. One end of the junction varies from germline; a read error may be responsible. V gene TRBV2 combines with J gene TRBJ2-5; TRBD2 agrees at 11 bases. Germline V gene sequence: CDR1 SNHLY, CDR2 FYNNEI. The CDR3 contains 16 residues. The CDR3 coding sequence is TGCGCCAGCAGCCTACCCGGGACTAGCGGCCAAGAGACCCAGTACTTC. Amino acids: CASSLPGTSGQETQYF.

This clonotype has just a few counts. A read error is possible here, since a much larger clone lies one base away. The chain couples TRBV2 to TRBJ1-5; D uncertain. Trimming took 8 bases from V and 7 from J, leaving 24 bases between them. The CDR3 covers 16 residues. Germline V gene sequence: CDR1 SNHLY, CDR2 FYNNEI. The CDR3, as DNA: TGTGCCAGCGGGCCGGAAAGGGAAAATAGGGAACAGCCCCAGCATTTT. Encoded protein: CASGPERENREQPQHF.

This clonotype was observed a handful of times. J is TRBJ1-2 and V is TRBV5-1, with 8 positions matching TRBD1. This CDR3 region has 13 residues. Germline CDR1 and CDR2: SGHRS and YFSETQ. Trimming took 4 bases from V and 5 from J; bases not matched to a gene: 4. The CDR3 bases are TGCGCCAGCAGCCCTAGACAGGGGTATGGCTACACCTTC. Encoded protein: CASSPRQGYGYTF.

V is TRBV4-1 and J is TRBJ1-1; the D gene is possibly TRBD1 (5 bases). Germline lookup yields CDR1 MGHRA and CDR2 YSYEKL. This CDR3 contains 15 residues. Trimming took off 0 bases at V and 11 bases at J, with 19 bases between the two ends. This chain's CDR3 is CASSQDQKGEGTAFF. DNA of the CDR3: TGCGCCAGCAGCCAAGATCAAAAGGGAGAGGGGACGGCTTTCTTT.